The text below deals with one T cell receptor beta chain. No antigen is known for it. No base quality values were provided; no much bigger clone lies one nucleotide off. From a lookup of the germline V gene (reference sequence), CDR1 and CDR2 are SEHNR and FQNEAQ. Compared with germline, V lacks 2 bases and J lacks 7 bases; bases without a gene match: 7. The CDR3 covers 15 residues, taking in both the cysteine and the phenylalanine. Only CDR3 DNA is held: 45 bases, read in frame from base 1. The twin pairs came from the European Cystic Fibrosis Twin and Sibling Study Cohort, which recruited patients from over a hundred CF clinics across 14 European countries. Zygosity and CFTR genotype were confirmed in-house, and zygosity was tested by multiplex PCR of nine short tandem repeat loci. Peripheral blood was taken from each twin, and clinical parameters were recorded on the day of blood sampling. Genomic DNA was isolated from peripheral blood cells with phenol/chloroform and kept in TE buffer at 4 degrees C.

TCR beta CDR3 regions were amplified by multiplex PCR with the immunoSEQ immune profiling system according to the manufacturer's instructions. Sequencing was performed on an Illumina NextSeq system. The original pipeline was this. The immunoSEQ Analyzer platform handled processing of the sequence data, and clonality was calculated by taking the square root of Simpson's index of productive rearrangements. Similarity in V and J usage was quantified by Jensen-Shannon distance, and CDR3 generation probabilities were calculated with OLGA. Shared CDR3 sequences were searched against the immuneACCESS database (August 2020) and VDJdb (December 2020). Sourced from immuneACCESS, this table was stored by TCRdb with only in-frame sequences that have V and J called. A share of the clones is absent; for the studies checked, an unresolved V gene accounts for under half, and the remainder has no known explanation. V and J calls and clone size are copied from that table; D and trimming were computed from the DNA. Recorded for this sample are around 30,000 clones; roughly 96% of them occurred a single time. More than 0.15% of the sample goes to the ten largest clones.

The data derive from a study of monozygotic twins with cystic fibrosis (dated by TCRdb to the early 2020s). Context from the whole study: Barcoded libraries were made from 2.5 to 3 micrograms of fragmented DNA using roughly 14 PCR cycles. Data for three of the twin pairs had been reported previously in another context. Twins were ranked among some 1,000 cohort participants for weight-for-height and FEVPerc (FEV1 disease centile) at the day of blood sampling. To assess genetic influence on V and J gene usage, the study compared TCR beta repertoires within and across 16 monozygotic twin pairs with cystic fibrosis. The cohort comprised ten female and six male twin pairs aged roughly 2.0 to 40 years, median approximately 10 years, mostly children and adolescents.

General findings and caveats noted by the study authors: Nucleotide-identical clonotype sharing was significantly higher within monozygotic CF twin pairs than between unrelated CF individuals (P = 0.000026, Mann-Whitney). Simpson clonality was found to be generally low (median 0.0095), suggesting a naive-dominated repertoire, although higher clonality was observed in the most severely affected patients. The cohort was small, and no association was found between shared CDR3 numbers and age, concordance or disease severity. V gene usage was most similar to the co-twin in 13 of 16 pairs, and J usage was most similar to the co-twin in 8 of 16 pairs, which suggests genetic constraints.

In this chain, TRBV7-9 is recombined with TRBJ1-2, with 10 bases in between that match TRBD1. Material for sequencing was blood. The clonotype was recovered from a girl aged 2-10 years with cystic fibrosis. The bases read TGTGCCAGCAGCTTATATGCGACAGGGGGCTTTGGCTACACCTTC. Its protein product is CASSLYATGGFGYTF.